This T cell receptor (beta chain) was obtained from a study of T-cell memory formation after mild COVID-19. Study-wide context: TCR clustering was largely donor specific.

About this clonotype: The antigen is unknown. A junction end diverges from the germline sequence, so it may reflect a read error.

The CDR3 is 11 residues long. Germline values: CDR1 MNHEY, CDR2 SVGEGT. Study-wide points: CD4/CD8 balance held among clones contracting day 15 to 85, and later expanders leaned CD4+. The second-wave clones peaking on day 37 were not confirmed as SARS-CoV-2-specific. The appearance of some responding clones in pre-infection memory suggested that cross-reactive memory joined.

TCRdb re-called the 5' RACE reads through MiXCR, storing one row per CDR3 protein. Among hundreds of thousands of distinct CDR3 sequences listed, approximately 16% were seen once. V gene TRBV6-2 or TRBV6-3 combines with J gene TRBJ2-5; D remains unclear. The sequenced material came from PBMCs or a T cell subset sorted from them (not recorded which). The source is a man younger than 35 who had mild COVID-19 (a few samples of this study predate the infection). Cell type and time point are not known. Written as DNA, the CDR3 is TGTGCCAGCAGTCACCAGGAGACCCAGTACTTC. Translation gives CASSHQETQYF.